Listed below are T cell receptor beta chains from one sample, sequenced in a study of cytomegalovirus exposure and HLA in healthy donors. TCRdb's copy holds only in-frame clones and misses some; the assay was immunoSEQ multiplex PCR. This table holds about 260,000 clones, 70% to 90% found once. The specimen was PBMCs. Every receptor here comes from a woman between 40 and 55 years old in good health and CMV-seropositive. Both conserved end residues are part of each CDR3. Each record gives: D gene, V gene, J gene, clone size, CDR3 DNA, CDR3 protein. The D gene is left open where the match is weak. The size entry is marked missing in some rows and otherwise reads once, few, many or a size class.

>TRBD2|TRBV11-3|TRBJ2-3|.
TGTGCCAGCAGCTTACCCGGACTAGCGGCCGCTAGCACAGATACGCAGTATTTT
CASSLPGLAAASTDTQYF
>TRBD2|TRBV28|TRBJ2-3|.
TGTGCCAGCAGTTTGGGCGGGAGCGCAGATACGCAGTATTTT
CASSLGGSADTQYF
>TRBD2|TRBV30|TRBJ2-1|.
TGTGCCTGGGGGACCCCACCAACTAGCGGGAGAGACAATGAGCAGTTCTTC
CAWGTPPTSGRDNEQFF
>TRBD1|TRBV18|TRBJ2-7|.
TGTGCCAGCTCAGCCGGACAGGGGCGGAACGAGCAGTACTTC
CASSAGQGRNEQYF
>.|TRBV9|TRBJ1-2|once
TGTGCCAGCAGCGTAGGTTGGGGGGGACTTCCTAGTAACTATGGCTACACCTTC
CASSVGWGGLPSNYGYTF
>TRBD1|TRBV11-3|TRBJ1-5|few
TGTGCCAGCAGCTCCGGGACAGGGGCTAATCAGCCCCAGCATTTT
CASSSGTGANQPQHF
>TRBD1|TRBV29-1|TRBJ1-1|.
TGCAGCGCAAGGGGACAGGGAAACACTGAAGCTTTCTTT
CSARGQGNTEAFF
>.|TRBV7-9|TRBJ2-2|.
TGTGCCAGCAGCCCCAATGATGTGTCCTTTACAACCGGGGAGCTGTTTTTT
CASSPNDVSFTTGELFF
>.|TRBV19|TRBJ2-1|.
TGTGCCAGTTTGGGGGACTTTGGGGACAATGAGCAGTTCTTC
CASLGDFGDNEQFF
>.|TRBV10-3|TRBJ1-6|.
TGTGCCATCAGTGAGAGGCAGGGGAATTCACCCCTCCACTTT
CAISERQGNSPLHF
>TRBD1|TRBV9|TRBJ1-3|.
TGTGCCAGCAGCCCCGACAGGGCCGGTGGAAACACCATATATTTT
CASSPDRAGGNTIYF
>TRBD2|TRBV4-3|TRBJ2-7|.
TGCGCCAGCAGCCAAGGACTAGCGGGAAGCTACGAGCAGTACTTC
CASSQGLAGSYEQYF
>.|TRBV13|TRBJ1-3|.
TGTGCCAGCAGACCCCATGGACTTTCTGGAAACACCATATATTTT
CASRPHGLSGNTIYF
>.|TRBV6-1|TRBJ2-3|.
TGTGCCAGCACTCGCACAGATACGCAGTATTTT
CASTRTDTQYF
>.|TRBV5-1|TRBJ2-1|.
TGCGCCAGCAGCCCTCCCGAGCCTTACAATGAGCAGTTCTTC
CASSPPEPYNEQFF
>TRBD1|TRBV5-1|TRBJ1-1|.
TGCGCCAGCAGCAGGACAGGGGACAAGAACACTGAAGCTTTCTTT
CASSRTGDKNTEAFF
>TRBD1|TRBV5-8|TRBJ2-5|.
TGTGCCAGCAGCAGCCTGGGACAGGGACAAGAGACCCAGTACTTC
CASSSLGQGQETQYF
>TRBD1|TRBV18|TRBJ1-1|.
TGTGCCAGCTCACCAGGGCAGGGGGTTACTGAAGCTTTCTTT
CASSPGQGVTEAFF
>.|TRBV7-2|TRBJ2-2|few
TGTGCCAGCAGCTTTGTCGTTAACGGGGAGCTGTTTTTT
CASSFVVNGELFF
>TRBD1|TRBV4-3|TRBJ1-4|.
TGCGCCAGCAGCCTGGACAGGTCGGATGAAAAACTGTTTTTT
CASSLDRSDEKLFF
>TRBD2|TRBV28|TRBJ2-7|few
TGTGCCAGCAGTTTATTCACTCGGGGGGCCTACGAGCAGTACTTC
CASSLFTRGAYEQYF
>TRBD2|TRBV29-1|TRBJ2-5|.
TGCAGCGTTTATGCCGGGACTAGGAGGGGAGAGACCCAGTACTTC
CSVYAGTRRGETQYF
>.|TRBV4-2|TRBJ2-7|.
TGTGCCAGCAGCCAAGAGGCCAGCGTCATCTTGGAGCAGTACTTC
CASSQEASVILEQYF
>.|TRBV27|TRBJ1-1|.
TGTGCCAGCAGTTTAGGGGTGGGAGTGAGAACTGAAGCTTTCTTT
CASSLGVGVRTEAFF
>.|TRBV10-3|TRBJ2-1|.
TGTGCCATCAACCCACTACCATACAATGAGCAGTTCTTC
CAINPLPYNEQFF
>TRBD2|TRBV6-6|TRBJ2-3|.
TGTGCCAGCGACAGGACTAGCGGGAGAACGAGGGATACGCAGTATTTT
CASDRTSGRTRDTQYF
>.|TRBV5-1|TRBJ2-2|many
TGCGCCAGCTCTGGGGGAGGGAACACCGGGGAGCTGTTTTTT
CASSGGGNTGELFF
>TRBD1|TRBV9|TRBJ1-1|.
TGTGCCAGCAGCGCTCGACAGGGCGGAAACACTGAAGCTTTCTTT
CASSARQGGNTEAFF
>TRBD1|TRBV28|TRBJ1-2|few
TGTGCCAGCACGGAAGACAGGGACTATGGCTACACCTTC
CASTEDRDYGYTF
>TRBD2|TRBV9|TRBJ2-3|.
TGTGCCAGCAGCGTAGCCCCCTTGGGGGGAGGGCCGGGAGATACGCAGTATTTT
CASSVAPLGGGPGDTQYF
>.|TRBV19|TRBJ1-6|.
TGTGCCAGTAGACTCAACCATAATTCACCCCTCCACTTT
CASRLNHNSPLHF